The sequence of this T cell receptor beta chain was determined in a study of blood T cell repertoires in COVID-19. On the study more broadly: COVID-19 samples, acute and convalescent, were from the United States, Italy and Spain. T cells, B-cell-depleted T cells, or PBMCs supplied cDNA or gDNA.

Under the authors' procedure: Estimates of nucleated cell counts were drawn from the amplification of reference gene primers. This table comes from immunoSEQ multiplex PCR, and its TCRdb copy is limited to in-frame clones, with some not included. V and J calls and clone size are given by that table; D and trimming were obtained from the DNA. The sample has 150,000 to 200,000 clones, 82% seen once. The germline V gene has CDR1 MNHEY and CDR2 SVGAGI. V dropped 6 bases and J dropped 0; count of bases not matched to a gene: 4. This CDR3 spans 14 amino acids. This chain joins TRBV6-5 and TRBJ2-7; 8 bases are a match to TRBD1. The TCR comes from a woman in her 70s with acute or convalescent COVID-19. What was sequenced was peripheral blood. The CDR3 spells CASRGQVGSYEQYF. For the CDR3, the DNA is TGTGCCAGCAGGGGACAGGTGGGCTCCTACGAGCAGTACTTC.